What follows are 25 T cell receptor beta chains derived from one specimen sequenced in a study of cytomegalovirus exposure and HLA in healthy donors. TCRdb keeps only in-frame clones here, not all; method: immunoSEQ multiplex PCR. There are roughly 230,000 clones in the sample; roughly 88% occur only once, and under 4% lies in the top ten. Sequences were obtained from PBMCs. The receptor set was obtained from a woman between 25 and 40 years old in good health and CMV-seronegative.

The V call is TRBV5-1, the J call TRBJ2-7; D ambiguous. The CDR3 extends over 14 amino acids. Per germline, CDR1 SGHRS and CDR2 YFSETQ. The germline V and J ends were trimmed by 1 base and 2 bases, with 10 bases remaining between them. The CDR3 DNA follows: TGCGCCAGCAGCTTGCGCCTAGAGACCTACGAGCAGTACTTC. Translated: CASSLRLETYEQYF.

V gene TRBV7-8 combines with J gene TRBJ2-7, with D perhaps TRBD1 or TRBD2 (5 bases each). CDR3 length: 17 amino acids. Germline V gene sequence: CDR1 SGHVS, CDR2 FQNEAQ. Trimming left V 10 bases short and J 2 bases short, with 27 bases between. The CDR3 region is CATGPGGGRAAAYEQYF. For the CDR3, the DNA is TGTGCCACCGGGCCGGGTGGGGGACGGGCGGCTGCCTACGAGCAGTACTTC.

This clone occurred a few times. The chain uses TRBV4-2 and TRBJ2-7, with 11 positions matching TRBD1. Germline values: CDR1 LGHNA, CDR2 YNFKEQ. The trim removed 4 bases at V and 4 bases at J, leaving 3 bases unmatched. This CDR3 comprises 14 residues. The CDR3 spells CASSRGQGAYEQYF. The DNA for the CDR3 is TGTGCCAGCAGCCGCGGACAGGGGGCGTACGAGCAGTACTTC.

The V call is TRBV7-2, the J call TRBJ1-5; D is unclear. V lost 1 base to trimming and J lost 1 base, with 2 bases between them. The germline V gene has CDR1 SGHTA and CDR2 FQGNSA. The CDR3 extends over 13 amino acids. CDR3 amino acids: CASSLDSNQPQHF. The CDR3, as DNA: TGTGCCAGCAGCTTAGACAGCAATCAGCCCCAGCATTTT.

The chain employs TRBV5-6 and TRBJ1-4; the D is unclear. CDR1 SGHDT and CDR2 YYEEEE come from the germline V gene. The CDR3 has 14 residues. V gave up 6 bases and J gave up 12 bases, with 21 bases separating them. The CDR3 region is CASTSVGRAMELFF. Written as DNA, the CDR3 is TGTGCCAGCACCTCCGTAGGGCGCGCTATGGAACTGTTTTTT. Together with reference TRBV5-6 and TRBJ1-4, the CDR3 gives the full variable domain: DAGVTQSPTHLIKTRGQQVTLRCSPKSGHDTVSWYQQALGQGPQFIFQYYEEEERQRGNFPDRFSGHQFPNYSSELNVNALLLGDSALYLCASTSVGRAMELFFGSGTQLSVL.

The chain uses TRBV25-1 and TRBJ2-7, with 8 bases that match TRBD2. Germline loops: CDR1 MGHDK, CDR2 SYGVNS. This CDR3 is 14 amino acids long. The V segment lost 7 bases and the J segment 4 bases; nucleotides outside the gene matches: 9. Here the CDR3 DNA reads TGTGCCAGCACCATCGAACCTAGCGGGTACGAGCAGTACTTC. It translates to CASTIEPSGYEQYF.

The chain recombines TRBV7-6 with TRBJ1-5, with D maybe TRBD1 (5 bases). V lost 0 bases to trimming and J lost 2 bases, with 14 bases between them. Per the germline V gene, CDR1 is SGHVS and CDR2 is FNYEAQ. The CDR3 extends over 17 amino acids. CDR3 region: CASSLAVTVDGNQPQHF. CDR3 nucleotide sequence: TGTGCCAGCAGCTTAGCTGTGACAGTAGATGGCAATCAGCCCCAGCATTTT.

This clone was counted between two and nine times. The rearrangement joins TRBV7-3 to TRBJ2-1, with D possibly being TRBD1 (5 bases). Germline lookup yields CDR1 SGHTA and CDR2 FQGTGA. Trimming removed 5 bases from V and 10 bases from J, with 12 bases in between. The CDR3 totals 12 residues. The CDR3 protein is CASSPGTGEQFF. The CDR3 nucleotides are TGTGCCAGCAGCCCCGGTACAGGAGAGCAGTTCTTC.

The chain employs TRBV19 and TRBJ1-5; D remains ambiguous. Looked up from germline, CDR1 is LNHDA and CDR2 is SQIVND (reference sequence). The V gene lost 2 bases and the J gene lost 0 bases, with 8 bases spanning the gap. CDR3 length: 15 residues. The CDR3 region is CASSITPHSNQPQHF. CDR3 DNA sequence: TGTGCCAGTAGTATAACCCCGCATAGCAATCAGCCCCAGCATTTT.

The chain links TRBV27 to TRBJ2-1; TRBD2 matches at 10 bases. The CDR3 loop spans 15 amino acids. With V trimmed by 3 bases and J by 2 bases, 1 base remained unmatched. Germline V lookup: CDR1 MNHEY, CDR2 SMNVEV (reference sequence). Written as DNA, the CDR3 is TGTGCCAGCAGTTTTACTAGCGGGGCCTACAATGAGCAGTTCTTC. This encodes CASSFTSGAYNEQFF.

The V call is TRBV9, the J call TRBJ2-7, with 8 positions matching TRBD1. This CDR3 comprises 15 residues. The V gene's germline CDR1 is SGDLS and CDR2 YYNGEE. With 0 bases clipped from V and 0 bases from J, the junction kept 2 bases outside the gene matches. This CDR3 reads CASSVGQGASYEQYF. The CDR3, as DNA: TGTGCCAGCAGCGTAGGGCAGGGGGCCTCCTACGAGCAGTACTTC.

V and J are TRBV14 and TRBJ1-1; a weak D match, TRBD1 (5 bases). The germline V gene has CDR1 SGHDN and CDR2 FVKESK. The CDR3 loop spans 14 amino acids. Trimming left V 1 base short and J 1 base short, with 7 bases between. In DNA form, the CDR3 reads TGTGCCAGCAGCCAAGTGGGGCGGAACACTGAAGCTTTCTTT. It specifies CASSQVGRNTEAFF.

The rearrangement joins TRBV28 to TRBJ2-7, with a possible D match to TRBD1 (5 bases). CDR3 length: 15 residues. The germline V gene encodes CDR1 MDHEN and CDR2 SYDVKM. V shed 1 base and J shed 2 bases, with 12 bases lying between them. The CDR3 region is CASSLSPTGTYEQYF. The DNA of the CDR3 is TGTGCCAGCAGTTTATCCCCCACAGGCACCTACGAGCAGTACTTC.

The J gene is TRBJ2-5, the V gene TRBV29-1, with 10 nucleotides matching TRBD2. The CDR3 extends over 14 amino acids. V lost 3 bases and J lost 5; bases outside the gene matches: 6. CDR1 and CDR2 (germline): SQVTM, ANQGSEA. As DNA, the CDR3 is TGCAGCGTTGACGGGAGCGGGAGGGGGGAGACCCAGTACTTC. Its translation is CSVDGSGRGETQYF.

This clone appeared a few times. Its ends do not fully match the called genes, so a read error is possible. The chain uses TRBV6-5 and TRBJ2-5; 7 bases align to TRBD1. The CDR3 has 15 amino acids. CDR1 and CDR2 from the germline V gene are MNHEY and SVGAGI. The CDR3 loop reads CASSDSRTGQETQYF. The CDR3 nucleotides read TGTGCCAGCAGTGACTCGCGGACAGGCCAAGAGACCCAGTACTTC.

V gene TRBV10-1 combines with J gene TRBJ2-7, with TRBD2 as a possible D gene (6 bases). There are 14 residues in the CDR3. The germline V and J ends were trimmed by 9 bases and 0 bases, with 15 bases remaining between them. CDR1 is WNHNN and CDR2 is SYGVQD in the germline V gene (reference sequence). CDR3 bases: TGCGCCAGGAAACGGGAGTTTGTCTCCTACGAGCAGTACTTC. Amino acid sequence: CARKREFVSYEQYF.

The rearrangement links TRBV5-1 to TRBJ2-1; TRBD2 agrees at 8 bases. CDR3 length: 15 residues. In germline, CDR1 is SGHRS, CDR2 YFSETQ. J lost 3 bases, V lost 7 bases, and 9 bases had no gene match. The chain's CDR3 is CASRMSGGYYNEQFF. In nucleotides, the CDR3 is TGCGCCAGCCGTATGAGCGGGGGCTACTACAATGAGCAGTTCTTC.

The chain combines TRBV2 with TRBJ2-7; 9 bases line up with TRBD2. The CDR3 length is 14 residues. V shed 4 bases and J 2 bases; nucleotides not matched to a gene: 3. CDR1 is SNHLY, CDR2 FYNNEI, per germline. The CDR3: CASSGLAATYEQYF. The CDR3, as DNA: TGTGCCAGCAGTGGACTAGCGGCGACCTACGAGCAGTACTTC. The whole variable domain, filled in from reference TRBV2 and TRBJ2-7, reads EPEVTQTPSHQVTQMGQEVILRCVPISNHLYFYWYRQILGQKVEFLVSFYNNEISEKSEIFDDQFSVERPDGSNFTLKIRSTKLEDSAMYFCASSGLAATYEQYFGPGTRLTVT.

The chain employs TRBV12-5 and TRBJ2-2, with D possibly matching TRBD2 (5 bases). The length of the CDR3 is 17 residues. With 2 bases removed from V and 4 bases from J, the gap between germline ends came to 17 bases. Germline V gene lookup returns CDR1 LGHNT and CDR2 FRNRAP. The CDR3 region is CASGLLAGFRSTGELFF. CDR3 DNA sequence: TGTGCTAGTGGTTTGCTTGCGGGCTTTCGGAGCACCGGGGAGCTGTTTTTT.

The V call is TRBV28, the J call TRBJ2-2, with D perhaps matching TRBD1 or TRBD2 (5 bases each). The ends were cut back, 6 bases at V and 2 bases at J, with 22 bases in the middle. Germline V gene sequence: CDR1 MDHEN, CDR2 SYDVKM. This CDR3 contains 18 residues. The CDR3 region has the DNA TGTGCCAGCAGACACCCCTGGGAACAGGAGGTCAACACCGGGGAGCTGTTTTTT. This encodes CASRHPWEQEVNTGELFF.

This clone was found a few times. The CDR3 region has the DNA TGTGCCAGCAGCTCCGGGATCGAGCAGTACTTC. Translation gives CASSSGIEQYF. This chain joins TRBV7-2 and TRBJ2-7, with D perhaps matching TRBD2 (5 bases). The germline gives CDR1 SGHTA, CDR2 FQGNSA. The CDR3 covers 11 residues. With 4 bases removed from V and 6 bases from J, the gap between germline ends came to 7 bases.

This chain's CDR3 is CASSPLQSDSNQPQHF. The CDR3 region has the DNA TGTGCCAGCAGTCCCCTCCAGTCGGATAGCAATCAGCCCCAGCATTTT. V is TRBV6-6 and J is TRBJ1-5; D is uncertain. V was trimmed by 5 bases and J by 0 bases, leaving 14 bases between them. Germline V gene data show CDR1 as MNHNY and CDR2 as SVGAGI (reference sequence). This CDR3 spans 16 amino acids.

J is TRBJ2-7 and V is TRBV27; 9 bases fit TRBD1. Per the germline V gene, CDR1 is MNHEY and CDR2 is SMNVEV (reference sequence). The CDR3 is made up of 15 amino acids. V shed 6 bases, J shed 3 bases, and the junction held 9 bases outside the gene matches. The CDR3 sequence: CASSLTGGGLYEQYF. The CDR3 nucleotides are TGTGCCAGCAGCCTGACAGGGGGAGGGCTCTACGAGCAGTACTTC.

This clone appeared a single time. The chain links TRBV11-2 to TRBJ2-7, with 8 bases fitting TRBD2. This CDR3 contains 18 residues. CDR1 and CDR2 from the germline V gene are SGHAT and FQNNGV. After removal of 2 bases from V and 0 bases from J, the junction contained 12 bases not matched to a gene. CDR3 amino acids: CASSLTLTSGALSYEQYF. The CDR3 bases are TGTGCCAGCAGCTTAACTTTAACTAGCGGAGCCCTCTCCTACGAGCAGTACTTC. Using reference TRBV11-2 and TRBJ2-7 for the parts outside the CDR3, the full variable domain is EAGVAQSPRYKIIEKRQSVAFWCNPISGHATLYWYQQILGQGPKLLIQFQNNGVVDDSQLPKDRFSAERLKGVDSTLKIQPAKLEDSAVYLCASSLTLTSGALSYEQYFGPGTRLTVT.

V usage is TRBV19 and J usage is TRBJ2-3; D may be TRBD2 (5 bases). Trimming removed 4 bases from V and 6 bases from J, with 14 bases in between. The CDR3 contains 14 residues. CDR1 is LNHDA, CDR2 SQIVND, per germline (reference sequence). The CDR3 DNA reads TGTGCCAGTAGTAACCGGGGAACGTGGGATACGCAGTATTTT. Protein product: CASSNRGTWDTQYF.